The sequence of this TCR beta chain was determined in a study of blood T cells in healthy people across ages. With respect to this clonotype: Its specificity is not known.

Study-wide findings and caveats: Naive T cell percentage strongly correlated with TCR beta diversity.

CDR3 size: 13 residues. The germline CDR1 and CDR2 sequences are SGHRS and YFSETQ. V lost 2 bases to trimming and J lost 7 bases, with 13 bases between them. The second PCR ran about 6 to 12 cycles with a sample-barcoded 5' primer and J-beta primers. MiXCR was run by TCRdb on the 5' RACE reads, yielding one entry per CDR3 protein. The data contain fewer than 1,200,000 distinct CDR3 sequences, under 30% of them seen just once; the ten biggest clones take up approximately 0.7%. These data also featured in a second study, about T cells of mothers and their children. From that second work: The output of TCR recombination is shaped by thymic selection similarly in related and unrelated pairs.

The origin of this receptor is a girl between 2 and 10 years old in good health. The chain is built from TRBV5-1 and TRBJ2-7; weak D call: TRBD2 (5 bases). Sequences were obtained from blood. The CDR3 is CASSFSGMGEQYF. For the CDR3, the DNA is TGCGCCAGCAGCTTCTCGGGGATGGGGGAGCAGTACTTC.